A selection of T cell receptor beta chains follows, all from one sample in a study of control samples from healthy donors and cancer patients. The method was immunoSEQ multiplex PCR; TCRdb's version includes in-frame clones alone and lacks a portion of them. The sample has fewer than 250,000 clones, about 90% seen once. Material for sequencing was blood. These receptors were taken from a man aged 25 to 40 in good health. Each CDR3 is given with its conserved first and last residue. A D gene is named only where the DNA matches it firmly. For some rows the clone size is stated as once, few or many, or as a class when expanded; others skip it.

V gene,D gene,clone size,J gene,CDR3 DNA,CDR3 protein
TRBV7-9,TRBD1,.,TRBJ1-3,TGTGCCAGCAGCTTGAGGGGGCGCTCTGGAAACACCATATATTTT,CASSLRGRSGNTIYF
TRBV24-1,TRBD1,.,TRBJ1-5,TGTGCCACCAGTGAAGGGACAGGGGTTCTAGGGGCCCAGCATTTT,CATSEGTGVLGAQHF
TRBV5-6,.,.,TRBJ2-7,TGTGCCAGCAGCGAGCGGGGGACAGGCACGGGCGAGCAGTACTTC,CASSERGTGTGEQYF
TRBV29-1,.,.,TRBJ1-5,TGCAGCGTTGGGGCAGCTAATCAGCCCCAGCATTTT,CSVGAANQPQHF
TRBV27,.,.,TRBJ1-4,TGTGCCAGCAGTTTAATGGGAGCGGCTGAAAAACTGTTTTTT,CASSLMGAAEKLFF
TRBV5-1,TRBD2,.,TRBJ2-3,TGCGCCAGCAGCTTTAAGCTAGCGGACACAGATACGCAGTATTTT,CASSFKLADTDTQYF
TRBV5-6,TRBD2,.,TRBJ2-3,TGTGCCAGCAGCTGGGGTCCGGGACTAGCAGAAAAAGATACGCAGTATTTT,CASSWGPGLAEKDTQYF
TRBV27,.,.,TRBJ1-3,TGTGCCAGCAGTTTAACACATACGAGCTCTGGAAACACCATATATTTT,CASSLTHTSSGNTIYF
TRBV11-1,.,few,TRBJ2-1,TGTGCCAGCAGCTTAAGGGGGGCCATCAACTACAATGAGCAGTTCTTC,CASSLRGAINYNEQFF
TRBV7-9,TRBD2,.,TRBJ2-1,TGTGCCAGCAGCTTAGGCGGGGGTTACAATGAGCAGTTCTTC,CASSLGGGYNEQFF
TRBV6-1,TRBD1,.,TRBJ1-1,TGTGCCAGCAGTGAATGGGTCGTGGTAGGACAGGGGGCGACTGAAGCTTTCTTT,CASSEWVVVGQGATEAFF
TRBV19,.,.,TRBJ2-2,TGTGCCAGTAGTCCTTCTTTCGGGGAGCTGTTTTTT,CASSPSFGELFF
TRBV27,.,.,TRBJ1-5,TGTGCCAGCAGTTTAGCCCCCCCAGGGATGGGCAATCAGCCCCAGCATTTT,CASSLAPPGMGNQPQHF
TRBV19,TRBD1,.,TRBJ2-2,TGTGCCAGTAGTGAGTCGGGGACAGGGGGCACCGGGGAGCTGTTTTTT,CASSESGTGGTGELFF